These 10 T cell receptor beta chains were all obtained from the same sample, sequenced in a study of blood T cell repertoires in COVID-19. Clones were read by immunoSEQ multiplex PCR, and TCRdb kept only the in-frame ones, dropping some. There are about 110,000 clones in the sample; around four fifths occur only once, and roughly 18% lies in the top ten. Sequenced sample: peripheral blood. All receptors come from a woman in her sixties with acute or convalescent COVID-19.

J is TRBJ1-5 and V is TRBV6-5; 9 nucleotides line up with TRBD1. V shed 8 bases, J shed 5 bases, and the junction held 7 bases outside the gene matches. Per germline, CDR1 MNHEY and CDR2 SVGAGI. The CDR3 is made up of 14 amino acids. CDR3 bases: TGTGCCAGCGGACAGGGGATTCTAGATCAGCCCCAGCATTTT. This codes for CASGQGILDQPQHF.

The CDR3 DNA reads as TGCGCCAGCAGCCAGACCACCAGGACAGATGAAGCTTTCTTT. Protein: CASSQTTRTDEAFF. The gene calls are TRBV4-1 and TRBJ1-1; possibly TRBD1 for D (6 bases). Germline lookup yields CDR1 MGHRA and CDR2 YSYEKL. This CDR3 comprises 14 residues. Trimming left V 3 bases short and J 7 bases short, with 15 bases between.

The chain couples TRBV7-9 to TRBJ1-6; TRBD1 is a possible D gene (5 bases). V lost 1 base and J 6 bases, leaving 7 bases between the germline ends. Per the germline V gene, CDR1 is SEHNR and CDR2 is FQNEAQ (reference sequence). This CDR3 spans 14 amino acids. As DNA, the CDR3 is TGTGCCAGCAGCTTAGTCCAGGGTAATTCACCCCTCCACTTT. Translated: CASSLVQGNSPLHF.

The chain uses TRBV3-1 (or the pseudogene TRBV3-2) and TRBJ1-1; 7 nucleotides match TRBD1. The CDR3 consists of 15 residues. The trim removed 4 bases at V and 3 bases at J, leaving 8 bases unmatched. Germline V lookup: CDR1 LGHDT, CDR2 YNNKEL (reference sequence). CDR3 bases: TGTGCCAGCAGCCTAGGGGGCAGGGACTACACTGAAGCTTTCTTT. This encodes CASSLGGRDYTEAFF.

The chain combines TRBV15 with TRBJ2-5; 9 bases line up with TRBD2. Germline V gene sequence: CDR1 LNHNV, CDR2 YYDKDF (reference sequence). J gave up 9 bases and V 4 bases, and 12 bases lay outside the gene matches. The CDR3 contains 15 residues. CDR3 residues: CATSTTSGPGWAQYF. Here the CDR3 DNA reads TGTGCCACCAGCACGACTAGCGGCCCGGGGTGGGCCCAGTACTTC.

The V gene is TRBV2, the J gene TRBJ2-5; D possibly corresponds to TRBD2 (5 bases). The CDR3 is made up of 15 amino acids. Trimming left V 9 bases short and J 4 bases short, with 21 bases between. Germline V gene data show CDR1 as SNHLY and CDR2 as FYNNEI. DNA for the CDR3: TGTGCCAGTCGAGCATCGCGGGTAGGAGGAGAGACCCAGTACTTC. It translates to CASRASRVGGETQYF.

This chain uses TRBV5-1 with TRBJ1-2, with D unresolved. Trimming stripped 0 bases from V and 3 bases from J, with 9 bases between. This CDR3 has 14 residues. Germline V gene sequence: CDR1 SGHRS, CDR2 YFSETQ. CDR3 in DNA: TGCGCCAGCAGCTTGGCCCCGCGAGACTATGGCTACACCTTC. Translating it yields CASSLAPRDYGYTF.

Only one count was recorded for this clone. V is TRBV7-8 and J is TRBJ2-1, with D perhaps matching TRBD1 (6 bases). V lost 4 bases and J lost 6, with 16 bases in between. CDR1 SGHVS and CDR2 FQNEAQ come from the germline V gene. CDR3 length: 15 residues. The DNA of the CDR3 is TGTGCCAGCAGCTCCCGGGACATAATTTCCAATGAGCAGTTCTTC. As protein: CASSSRDIISNEQFF.

The rearrangement joins TRBV4-1 to TRBJ1-5; a possible D gene is TRBD1 (6 bases). V was clipped by 1 base and J by 2 bases, with 9 bases between them. This CDR3 region has 15 residues. In germline, CDR1 is MGHRA, CDR2 YSYEKL. The CDR3 protein is CASSQGAGGNQPQHF. CDR3 DNA: TGCGCCAGCAGCCAAGGAGCAGGGGGCAATCAGCCCCAGCATTTT.

V and J are TRBV30 and TRBJ1-5, with 10 nucleotides matching TRBD1. Trimming cost V 0 bases and J 5 bases; bases outside gene matches: 1. CDR3 size: 14 residues. CDR1 and CDR2 from the germline V gene are GTSNPN and SVGIG (reference sequence). The CDR3 DNA reads TGTGCCTGGAGTGTGGGGACAGGGGATCAGCCCCAGCATTTT. As protein: CAWSVGTGDQPQHF.